The 26 T cell receptor beta chains listed next were all sequenced from one sample in a study of blood T cell repertoires in COVID-19. Only in-frame clones appear in the TCRdb table, and some are missing; sequencing was by immunoSEQ multiplex PCR. In the table there are under 150,000 clones, over 70% of which are singletons. The specimen was peripheral blood. The receptors originated from a man aged 45-65 years with acute or convalescent COVID-19.

This clone was recorded a few times. The chain combines TRBV9 with TRBJ1-6, with a possible D match to TRBD1 (6 bases). The CDR3 loop spans 14 amino acids. The ends were cut back, 7 bases at V and 5 bases at J, with 13 bases in the middle. The germline gives CDR1 SGDLS, CDR2 YYNGEE. The CDR3 sequence: CASSGGGHNSPLHF. The CDR3 coding sequence is TGTGCCAGCTCTGGCGGGGGCCATAATTCACCCCTCCACTTT.

The chain has TRBV2 and TRBJ2-7; 7 bases fit TRBD1. This CDR3 comprises 15 residues. Losses at the gene ends were 5 bases for V and 1 base for J; bases not matched to a gene: 8. Germline V gene lookup returns CDR1 SNHLY and CDR2 FYNNEI. The CDR3 DNA reads as TGTGCCAGCAGTCACAGGGGTAGGGAGTCCTACGAGCAGTACTTC. The encoded protein is CASSHRGRESYEQYF.

This clone was observed a handful of times. The rearrangement joins TRBV12-3 or TRBV12-4 to TRBJ1-2; no reliable D call. The CDR3 loop spans 13 amino acids. Trimming stripped 7 bases from V and 5 bases from J, with 14 bases between. The CDR3 DNA reads as TGTGCCAGCAACGGGATTGGAAATTATGGCTACACCTTC. Protein product: CASNGIGNYGYTF.

CDR3 in DNA: TGCGCCAGCAGTCCTGCACAGGGAGTCCTTCGGGGCTACACCTTC. Translated, it gives CASSPAQGVLRGYTF. V is TRBV10-2 and J is TRBJ1-2; weak D call: TRBD1 (6 bases). The V gene lost 5 bases and the J gene lost 8 bases, with 21 bases spanning the gap. CDR1 and CDR2 from the germline V gene are WSHSY and SAAADI. CDR3 size: 15 residues.

This clone was counted only a few times. The chain carries TRBV12-1 and TRBJ2-3; the D segment call TRBD2 is taken from the table without a DNA check. TRBV12-1 is a known pseudogene. This CDR3 region has 16 residues. The CDR3 DNA sequence: TGTGCCAGCAGCTTTTTTTCGCATACTAGCACAGATACGCAGTATTTT. Translated, it gives CASSFFSHTSTDTQYF.

The chain couples TRBV7-9 to TRBJ2-6; weak D call: TRBD1 (6 bases). There are 16 residues in the CDR3. The germline V gene has CDR1 SEHNR and CDR2 FQNEAQ (reference sequence). V lost 7 bases and J lost 8, with 21 bases in between. CDR3 in amino acids: CASTKEGESDSNVLTF. CDR3 DNA sequence: TGTGCCAGCACCAAAGAGGGGGAATCGGATTCCAACGTCCTGACTTTC.

The gene calls are TRBV4-1 and TRBJ1-4; 12 bases align to TRBD1. CDR1 and CDR2 from the germline V gene are MGHRA and YSYEKL. The CDR3 runs to 16 residues. V lost 4 bases, J lost 3 bases, and 3 bases stayed unmatched. The CDR3 nucleotides are TGCGCCAGCAGCCGGGGACAGGGGGCTGCTAATGAAAAACTGTTTTTT. This codes for CASSRGQGAANEKLFF.

The chain combines TRBV7-6 with TRBJ2-5; a possible D gene is TRBD2 (5 bases). Trimming shortened V by 5 bases and J by 1 base, and 11 bases separated the two germline ends. Germline CDR1 and CDR2: SGHVS and FNYEAQ. The CDR3 is 14 amino acids. Written as DNA, the CDR3 is TGTGCCAGCAGCCCCGCGCTAGCCCAAGAGACCCAGTACTTC. It codes for CASSPALAQETQYF.

The rearrangement uses TRBV3-1 (or the pseudogene TRBV3-2) and TRBJ1-2, with 10 bases lining up with TRBD1. The CDR3 sequence is 14 residues long. V lost 1 base and J lost 7; bases outside the gene matches: 3. The V gene's germline CDR1 is LGHDT and CDR2 YNNKEL (reference sequence). The CDR3 here is CASSQGGQGGGYTF. The DNA of the CDR3 is TGTGCCAGCAGCCAAGGAGGACAGGGGGGTGGCTACACCTTC.

This chain links TRBV7-6 with TRBJ1-1; the D gene is possibly TRBD1 (6 bases). CDR1 and CDR2 from the germline V gene are SGHVS and FNYEAQ. This CDR3 is built from 16 residues. Trimming took off 5 bases at V and 1 base at J, with 17 bases between the two ends. CDR3 in DNA: TGTGCCAGCAGCCCAGGCGCGGGGGCCACGAACACTGAAGCTTTCTTT. The encoded protein is CASSPGAGATNTEAFF.

The chain has TRBV12-5 and TRBJ1-1; no firm D call. There are 14 residues in the CDR3. V was clipped by 1 base and J by 1 base, with 7 bases between them. Per the germline V gene, CDR1 is LGHNT and CDR2 is FRNRAP. In DNA form, the CDR3 reads TGTGCTAGTGGTTTGGACGGGGAGAACACTGAAGCTTTCTTT. This translates into CASGLDGENTEAFF.

The V gene is TRBV12-5, the J gene TRBJ1-5; D is perhaps TRBD1 (5 bases). CDR1 and CDR2 (germline): LGHNT, FRNRAP. The V end was cut by 6 bases, the J end by 0 bases, with 12 bases between. The CDR3 sequence is 15 residues long. The CDR3 coding sequence is TGTGCTAGTGGACCAGGGTTACATAGCAATCAGCCCCAGCATTTT. Translated: CASGPGLHSNQPQHF.

V gene TRBV5-5 combines with J gene TRBJ1-5; possibly TRBD1 for D (5 bases). Germline V gene sequence: CDR1 SGHKS, CDR2 YYEKEE (reference sequence). V dropped 3 bases and J dropped 6 bases, with 10 bases sitting between them. The length of the CDR3 is 13 residues. Here the CDR3 reads CASSWGEAQPQHF. CDR3 sequence (DNA): TGTGCCAGCAGCTGGGGGGAAGCTCAGCCCCAGCATTTT.

V is TRBV5-1 and J is TRBJ2-1; 7 bases match TRBD1. The CDR3 has 16 amino acids. The germline CDR1 and CDR2 sequences are SGHRS and YFSETQ. With 4 bases clipped from V and 9 bases from J, the junction kept 16 bases outside the gene matches. Here the CDR3 DNA reads TGCGCCAGCAGCCAGGAAACAGGGGTCCAAGGTACTGAGCAGTTCTTC. It yields the protein CASSQETGVQGTEQFF.

This sequence joins TRBV9 and TRBJ2-1; D gene uncertain. The CDR3 extends over 16 amino acids. With 0 bases removed from V and 0 bases from J, the gap between germline ends came to 10 bases. The V gene's germline CDR1 is SGDLS and CDR2 YYNGEE. The CDR3 here is CASSVAHISSYNEQFF. The DNA for the CDR3 is TGTGCCAGCAGCGTAGCCCATATTAGCTCCTACAATGAGCAGTTCTTC. Full variable domain (missing parts from reference TRBV9 and TRBJ2-1): DSGVTQTPKHLITATGQRVTLRCSPRSGDLSVYWYQQSLDQGLQFLIQYYNGEERAKGNILERFSAQQFPDLHSELNLSSLELGDSALYFCASSVAHISSYNEQFFGPGTRLTVL.

On this clone itself: The limits of the CDR3 on the DNA are not certain, so only TCRdb's listed CDR3 is given. The chain recombines TRBV21-1 with TRBJ2-7; the D call of TRBD2 is as the table states it, not checked on the DNA. TRBV21-1 is tagged as a pseudogene. The CDR3 has 17 residues if both end residues are counted. The chain's CDR3 is CASRKEEFGGGAREQYV.

The chain carries TRBV11-2 and TRBJ2-3; TRBD2 might be the D (6 bases). The V gene's germline CDR1 is SGHAT and CDR2 FQNNGV. The CDR3 runs to 14 residues. V shed 3 bases and J shed 4 bases, with 11 bases lying between them. DNA for the CDR3: TGTGCCAGCAGCTTGGCGGGGCACTCAGATACGCAGTATTTT. Encoded protein: CASSLAGHSDTQYF.

This clone was seen just once. The chain employs TRBV3-1 (or the pseudogene TRBV3-2) and TRBJ1-2; D gene ambiguous. CDR3 length equals 15 residues. From germline, CDR1 is LGHDT and CDR2 YNNKEL (reference sequence). Trimming removed 0 bases at V and 7 bases at J, with 15 bases between. The DNA of the CDR3 is TGTGCCAGCAGCCAAGAAAGCTGGGCATCGACTGGCTACACCTTC. Translating gives CASSQESWASTGYTF.

The chain recombines TRBV28 with TRBJ2-1; 7 bases fit TRBD1. Germline-derived CDR1 and CDR2 are MDHEN and SYDVKM. With 6 bases clipped from V and 5 bases from J, the junction kept 10 bases outside the gene matches. The CDR3 runs 15 residues. CDR3 sequence (DNA): TGTGCCAGCAGCCTCCTCAGGGGGATTAACAATGAGCAGTTCTTC. This encodes CASSLLRGINNEQFF.

The chain has TRBV12-3 or TRBV12-4 and TRBJ1-2; weak D call: TRBD1 (5 bases). V lost 3 bases to trimming and J lost 7 bases, with 9 bases between them. The CDR3 has 12 residues. CDR3 bases: TGTGCCAGCAGTTTCTGGGGGGTTGGCTACACCTTC. It is translated as CASSFWGVGYTF.

The chain couples TRBV6-6 to TRBJ1-5, with TRBD1 identical over 7 bases. Germline V gene data show CDR1 as MNHNY and CDR2 as SVGAGI (reference sequence). J lost 5 bases, V lost 5 bases, and 9 bases had no gene match. The CDR3 totals 15 residues. In DNA form, the CDR3 reads TGTGCCAGCAGTCCCCACAGGGGTAAGGATCAGCCCCAGCATTTT. Translation: CASSPHRGKDQPQHF.

This clone has just a few counts. The genes are TRBV6-2 or TRBV6-3 and TRBJ2-3, with D maybe TRBD2 (6 bases). CDR3 length: 13 residues. V was cut by 1 base and J by 4 bases, with 6 bases left in between. Germline V gene sequence: CDR1 MNHEY, CDR2 SVGEGT. CDR3 in amino acids: CASSYWGADTQYF. The DNA of the CDR3 is TGTGCCAGCAGTTACTGGGGGGCAGATACGCAGTATTTT.

The CDR3 coding sequence is TGTGCCAGCAGATTCGGGACAGGGAATAGCGAGCAGTACTTC. Translation gives CASRFGTGNSEQYF. J is TRBJ2-7 and V is TRBV6-5, with 9 positions matching TRBD1. With 6 bases clipped from V and 6 bases from J, the junction kept 9 bases outside the gene matches. This CDR3 has 14 amino acids. Germline V gives CDR1 MNHEY, CDR2 SVGAGI.

This chain uses TRBV3-1 (or the pseudogene TRBV3-2) with TRBJ2-7; 10 nucleotides agree with TRBD1. The CDR3 is made up of 15 amino acids. Germline assignment: CDR1 LGHDT and CDR2 YNNKEL (reference sequence). The J segment lost 4 bases and the V segment lost 0 bases, leaving 3 bases of the junction unmatched. The CDR3 DNA reads as TGTGCCAGCAGCCAAGAGGACAGGGGGATTTACGAGCAGTACTTC. It is translated as CASSQEDRGIYEQYF.

This clone showed up just once. The chain recombines TRBV24-1 with TRBJ2-5, with D possibly matching TRBD2 (5 bases). The CDR3 length is 13 residues. V was cut by 3 bases and J by 8 bases, with 12 bases left in between. The germline V gene has CDR1 KGHDR and CDR2 SFDVKD. As DNA, the CDR3 is TGTGCCACCAGTGATACAAACGGGGATACCCAGTACTTC. Protein sequence: CATSDTNGDTQYF.

The gene calls are TRBV6-5 and TRBJ1-2; perhaps TRBD1 as D (5 bases). Germline CDR1 reads MNHEY; CDR2 reads SVGAGI. This CDR3 spans 14 amino acids. V lost 5 bases, J lost 0 bases, and 10 bases lay in between. CDR3 in amino acids: CASSPKTANYGYTF. For the CDR3, the DNA is TGTGCCAGCAGTCCCAAGACAGCTAACTATGGCTACACCTTC.